What follows is one T cell receptor beta chain and its context. Its antigen is currently unknown. This entry comes from a study of T cell responses to AZD1222 COVID-19 vaccine. General study points: Donors skewed white British and female; clonal diversity was possibly underestimated.

The protocol was immunoSEQ multiplex PCR, while the TCRdb copy is restricted to in-frame clones and leaves out a portion. The data show under 200,000 clones, with roughly 91% seen just once and 25% to 30% held by the top ten. Trimming shortened V by 8 bases and J by 4 bases, and 14 bases separated the two germline ends. The CDR3 has 13 amino acids. Germline V gene lookup returns CDR1 MNHEY and CDR2 SMNVEV (reference sequence). The sample here was peripheral blood, taken 28 days after the second AZD1222 dose. The J gene is TRBJ1-2, the V gene TRBV27; no reliable D call. The sequence was collected from an adult who received the AZD1222 COVID-19 vaccine. The CDR3 region is CASAPSASYGYTF. CDR3 DNA sequence: TGTGCCAGCGCTCCTTCTGCCAGCTATGGCTACACCTTC.